A single sample gave rise to the 9 T cell receptor beta chains below, sequenced in a study of blood T cell repertoires in COVID-19. The assay was immunoSEQ multiplex PCR, and TCRdb's table has in-frame clones only and misses some. The sample lists 300,000 or so clones, about 89% seen once, with around 1.5% in the top ten. Sequences were obtained from peripheral blood. The origin of the receptors is a middle-aged woman who had recovered from COVID-19.

The chain is built from TRBV4-1 and TRBJ1-2, with 9 nucleotides matching TRBD1. The CDR3 has 20 amino acids. J was trimmed by 2 bases and V by 4 bases; bases with no gene match: 20. Looked up from germline, CDR1 is MGHRA and CDR2 is YSYEKL. CDR3 residues: CASSPQKIRDRVGENYGYTF. CDR3 bases: TGCGCCAGCAGCCCACAGAAGATACGGGACAGGGTAGGAGAAAACTATGGCTACACCTTC.

The CDR3 here is CASSLTQGLAAFF. The CDR3 DNA is TGTGCCAGCAGTTTAACCCAGGGACTGGCAGCTTTCTTT. The chain links TRBV12-3 or TRBV12-4 to TRBJ1-1, with D possibly being TRBD1 (5 bases). Trimming took off 2 bases at V and 10 bases at J, with 14 bases between the two ends. The CDR3 consists of 13 residues.

This clone was observed once. The V call is TRBV6-5, the J call TRBJ1-6; perhaps TRBD1 as D (5 bases). The length of the CDR3 is 15 residues. V lost 6 bases and J 8 bases, leaving 17 bases between the germline ends. The germline gives CDR1 MNHEY, CDR2 SVGAGI. The CDR3 spells CASSQGFSSHSPLHF. CDR3 coding DNA: TGTGCCAGCAGCCAGGGTTTCTCTTCGCATTCACCCCTCCACTTT.

This clone was counted between two and nine times. The V gene is TRBV10-2, the J gene TRBJ1-3, with 7 bases that match TRBD1. This CDR3 has 14 amino acids. Germline loops: CDR1 WSHSY, CDR2 SAAADI. V shed 5 bases, J shed 4 bases, and the junction held 5 bases outside the gene matches. The CDR3 loop is CASSQTGSGNTIYF. For the CDR3, the DNA is TGCGCCAGCAGTCAGACAGGGAGCGGAAACACCATATATTTT.

The V and J genes are TRBV5-1 and TRBJ1-1, with D possibly matching TRBD1 (5 bases). Germline CDR1 is SGHRS and CDR2 is YFSETQ. The CDR3 runs to 14 residues. Trimming removed 1 base at V and 2 bases at J, with 9 bases between. CDR3 DNA sequence: TGCGCCAGCAGCTTGTTTCAGGGAAACACTGAAGCTTTCTTT. Translated: CASSLFQGNTEAFF.

This CDR3 reads CASSLGGSAYEQYF. CDR3 DNA sequence: TGTGCCAGCAGCTTAGGGGGCAGTGCCTACGAGCAGTACTTC. V is TRBV7-2 and J is TRBJ2-7; D is perhaps TRBD1 (5 bases). V lost 1 base to trimming and J lost 2 bases, with 9 bases between them. The CDR3 totals 14 residues. Looked up from germline, CDR1 is SGHTA and CDR2 is FQGNSA.

This sequence joins TRBV5-1 and TRBJ1-3, with D perhaps matching TRBD1 (5 bases). The CDR3 sequence is 16 residues long. Trimming removed 0 bases from V and 0 bases from J, with 10 bases in between. Germline loops: CDR1 SGHRS, CDR2 YFSETQ. The chain's CDR3 is CASSLDGAGSGNTIYF. CDR3 DNA: TGCGCCAGCAGCTTGGATGGGGCCGGCTCTGGAAACACCATATATTTT.

J is TRBJ1-2 and V is TRBV27; D perhaps matches TRBD1 (5 bases). CDR1 is MNHEY and CDR2 is SMNVEV in the germline V gene (reference sequence). V was cut by 8 bases and J by 7 bases, with 26 bases left in between. This CDR3 region has 16 residues. Here the CDR3 DNA reads TGTGCCAGCCCGTTGTGGGGCAGCCGAACGCCCGCTGGCTACACCTTC. Translating it yields CASPLWGSRTPAGYTF.

The chain uses TRBV2 and TRBJ1-1, with D tentatively TRBD1 (6 bases). The V and J ends lost 11 bases and 1 base respectively, with 14 bases between them. This CDR3 has 13 amino acids. Looked up from germline, CDR1 is SNHLY and CDR2 is FYNNEI. The CDR3 sequence: CAGTEDRNTEAFF. The CDR3 DNA reads TGTGCCGGCACAGAGGACAGGAACACTGAAGCTTTCTTT. Complete variable domain (other parts from reference TRBV2 and TRBJ1-1): EPEVTQTPSHQVTQMGQEVILRCVPISNHLYFYWYRQILGQKVEFLVSFYNNEISEKSEIFDDQFSVERPDGSNFTLKIRSTKLEDSAMYFCAGTEDRNTEAFFGQGTRLTVV.